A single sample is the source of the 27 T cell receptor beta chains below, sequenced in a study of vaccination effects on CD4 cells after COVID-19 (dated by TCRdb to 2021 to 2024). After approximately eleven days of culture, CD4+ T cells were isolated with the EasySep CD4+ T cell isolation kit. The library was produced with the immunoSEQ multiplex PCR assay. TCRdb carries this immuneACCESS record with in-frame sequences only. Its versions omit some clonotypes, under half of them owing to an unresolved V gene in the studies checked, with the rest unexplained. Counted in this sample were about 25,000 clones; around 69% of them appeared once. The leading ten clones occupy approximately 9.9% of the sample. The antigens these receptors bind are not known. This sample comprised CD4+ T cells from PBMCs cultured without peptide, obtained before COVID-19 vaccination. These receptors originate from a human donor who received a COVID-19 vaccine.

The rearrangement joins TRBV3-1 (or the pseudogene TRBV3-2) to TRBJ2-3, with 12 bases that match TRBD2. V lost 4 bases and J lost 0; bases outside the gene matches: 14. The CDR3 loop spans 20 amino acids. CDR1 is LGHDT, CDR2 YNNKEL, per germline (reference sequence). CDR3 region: CASSPQNSLAGGLSTDTQYF. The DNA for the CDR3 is TGTGCCAGCAGCCCCCAAAATTCACTAGCGGGGGGCCTTAGCACAGATACGCAGTATTTT.

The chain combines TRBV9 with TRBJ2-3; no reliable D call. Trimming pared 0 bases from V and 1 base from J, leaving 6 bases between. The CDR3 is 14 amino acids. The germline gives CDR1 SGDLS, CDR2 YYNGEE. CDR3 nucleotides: TGTGCCAGCAGCGTAGGACCTGGCACAGATACGCAGTATTTT. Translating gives CASSVGPGTDTQYF.

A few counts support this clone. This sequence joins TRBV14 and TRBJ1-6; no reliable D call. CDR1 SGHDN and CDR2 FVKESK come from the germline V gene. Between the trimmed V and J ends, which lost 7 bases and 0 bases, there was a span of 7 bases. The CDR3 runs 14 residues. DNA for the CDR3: TGTGCCAGCACACTAGGCTCCTATAATTCACCCCTCCACTTT. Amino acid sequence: CASTLGSYNSPLHF.

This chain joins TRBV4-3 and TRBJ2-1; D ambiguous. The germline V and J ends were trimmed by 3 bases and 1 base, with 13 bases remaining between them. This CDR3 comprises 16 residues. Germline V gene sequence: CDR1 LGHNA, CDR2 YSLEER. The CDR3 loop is CASSQEFQGSYNEQFF. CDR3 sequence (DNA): TGCGCCAGCAGCCAGGAATTTCAAGGGTCCTACAATGAGCAGTTCTTC.

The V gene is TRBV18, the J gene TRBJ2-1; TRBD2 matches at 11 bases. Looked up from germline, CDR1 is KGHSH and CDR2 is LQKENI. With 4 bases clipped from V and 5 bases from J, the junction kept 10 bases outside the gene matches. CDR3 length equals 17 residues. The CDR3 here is CASSLLPTSGRNNEQFF. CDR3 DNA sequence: TGTGCCAGCTCACTACTTCCCACTAGCGGGAGAAACAATGAGCAGTTCTTC.

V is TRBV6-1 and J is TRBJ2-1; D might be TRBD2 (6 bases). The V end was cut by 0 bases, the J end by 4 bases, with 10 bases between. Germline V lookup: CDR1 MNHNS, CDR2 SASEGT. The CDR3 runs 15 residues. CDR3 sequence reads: CASSEATSRYNEQFF. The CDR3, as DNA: TGTGCCAGCAGTGAAGCCACTAGCAGATACAATGAGCAGTTCTTC.

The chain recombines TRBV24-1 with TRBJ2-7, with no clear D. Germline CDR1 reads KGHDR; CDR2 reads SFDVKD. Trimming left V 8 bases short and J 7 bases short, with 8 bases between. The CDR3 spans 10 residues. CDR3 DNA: TGTGCCACCAACTGCAGAGAGCAGTACTTC. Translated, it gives CATNCREQYF.

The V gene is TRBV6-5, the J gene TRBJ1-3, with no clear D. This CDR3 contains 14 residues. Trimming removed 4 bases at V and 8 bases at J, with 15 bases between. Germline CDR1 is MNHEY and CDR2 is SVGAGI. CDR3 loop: CASSSWSQVYTIYF. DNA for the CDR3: TGTGCCAGCAGTTCATGGTCCCAAGTTTACACCATATATTTT.

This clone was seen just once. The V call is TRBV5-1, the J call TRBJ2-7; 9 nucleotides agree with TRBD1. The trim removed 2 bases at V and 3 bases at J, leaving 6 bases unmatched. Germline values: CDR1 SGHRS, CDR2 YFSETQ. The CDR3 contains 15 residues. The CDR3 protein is CASSLGGTGFYEQYF. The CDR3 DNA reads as TGCGCCAGCAGCTTAGGTGGGACAGGGTTCTACGAGCAGTACTTC.

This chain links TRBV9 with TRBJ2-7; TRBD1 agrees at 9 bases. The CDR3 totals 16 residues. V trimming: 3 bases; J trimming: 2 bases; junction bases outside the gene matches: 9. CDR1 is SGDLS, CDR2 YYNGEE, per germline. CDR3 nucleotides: TGTGCCAGCAGCGCTAGCCCCGGGACAGGGACCTACGAGCAGTACTTC. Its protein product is CASSASPGTGTYEQYF.

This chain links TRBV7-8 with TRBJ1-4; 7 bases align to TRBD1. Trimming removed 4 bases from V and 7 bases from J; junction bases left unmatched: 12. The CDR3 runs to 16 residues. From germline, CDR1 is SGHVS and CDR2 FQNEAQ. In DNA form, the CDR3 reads TGTGCCAGCAGCTCGGGAGGGGGCAGGGGGTCTGAAAAACTGTTTTTT. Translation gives CASSSGGGRGSEKLFF.

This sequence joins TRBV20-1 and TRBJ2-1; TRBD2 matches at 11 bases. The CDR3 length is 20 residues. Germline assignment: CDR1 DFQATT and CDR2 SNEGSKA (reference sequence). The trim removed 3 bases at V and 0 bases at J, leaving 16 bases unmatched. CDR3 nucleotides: TGCAGTGCTAGTGGTCGAATTCTAGCGGGGGGCCCCCTCTCCTACAATGAGCAGTTCTTC. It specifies CSASGRILAGGPLSYNEQFF.

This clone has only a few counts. CDR3 in DNA: TGCAGTGCTAGAGCGGGATATGGCTACACCTTC. Amino acids: CSARAGYGYTF. This chain joins TRBV20-1 and TRBJ1-2, with D unresolved. The CDR3 loop spans 11 amino acids. V was shortened by 1 base and J by 5 bases, with 5 bases between the two germline ends. Germline CDR1 DFQATT, CDR2 SNEGSKA (reference sequence).

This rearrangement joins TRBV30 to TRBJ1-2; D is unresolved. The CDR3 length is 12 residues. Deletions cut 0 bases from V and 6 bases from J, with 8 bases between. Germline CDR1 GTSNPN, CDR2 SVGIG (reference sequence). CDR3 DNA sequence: TGTGCCTGGAGTGTAACCGGGAATGGCTACACCTTC. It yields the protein CAWSVTGNGYTF.

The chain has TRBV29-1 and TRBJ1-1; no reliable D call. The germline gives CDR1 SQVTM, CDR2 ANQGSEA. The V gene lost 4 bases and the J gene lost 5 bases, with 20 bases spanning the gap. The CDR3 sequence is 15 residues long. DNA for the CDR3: TGCAGCGTTGCTTCCCAGGCCGGGCGACGGACTGAAGCTTTCTTT. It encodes CSVASQAGRRTEAFF.

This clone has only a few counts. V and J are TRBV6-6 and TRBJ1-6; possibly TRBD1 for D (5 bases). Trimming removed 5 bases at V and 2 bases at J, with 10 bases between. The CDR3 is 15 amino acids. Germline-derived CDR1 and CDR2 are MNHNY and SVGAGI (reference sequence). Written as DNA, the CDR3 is TGTGCCAGCAGTCCCGACAGACCCTATAATTCACCCCTCCACTTT. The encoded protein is CASSPDRPYNSPLHF.

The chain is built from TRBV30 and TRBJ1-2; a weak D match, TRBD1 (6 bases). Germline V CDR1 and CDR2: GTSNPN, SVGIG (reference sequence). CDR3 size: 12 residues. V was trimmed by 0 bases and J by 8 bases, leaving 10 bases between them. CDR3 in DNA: TGTGCCTGGAGTGTGGGGGGGGGCGGCTACACCTTC. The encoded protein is CAWSVGGGGYTF.

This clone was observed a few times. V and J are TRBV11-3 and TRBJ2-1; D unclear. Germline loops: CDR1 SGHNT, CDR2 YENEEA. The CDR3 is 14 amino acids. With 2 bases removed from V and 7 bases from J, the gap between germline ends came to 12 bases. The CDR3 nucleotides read TGTGCCAGCAGCTTACGAGGAAGGAAAAATGAGCAGTTCTTC. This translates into CASSLRGRKNEQFF.

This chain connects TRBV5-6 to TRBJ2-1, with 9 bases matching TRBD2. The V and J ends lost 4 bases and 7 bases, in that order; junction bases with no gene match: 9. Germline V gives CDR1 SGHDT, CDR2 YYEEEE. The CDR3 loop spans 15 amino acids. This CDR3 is CASSGGREGPNEQFF. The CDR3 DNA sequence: TGTGCCAGCAGCGGAGGGCGGGAGGGCCCTAATGAGCAGTTCTTC. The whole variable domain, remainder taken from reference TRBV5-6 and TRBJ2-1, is DAGVTQSPTHLIKTRGQQVTLRCSPKSGHDTVSWYQQALGQGPQFIFQYYEEEERQRGNFPDRFSGHQFPNYSSELNVNALLLGDSALYLCASSGGREGPNEQFFGPGTRLTVL.

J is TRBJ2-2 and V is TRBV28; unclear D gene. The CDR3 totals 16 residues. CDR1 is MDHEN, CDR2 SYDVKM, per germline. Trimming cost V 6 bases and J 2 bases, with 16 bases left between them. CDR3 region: CASRRLTLTNTGELFF. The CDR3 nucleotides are TGTGCCAGCAGACGTTTGACTCTTACCAACACCGGGGAGCTGTTTTTT.

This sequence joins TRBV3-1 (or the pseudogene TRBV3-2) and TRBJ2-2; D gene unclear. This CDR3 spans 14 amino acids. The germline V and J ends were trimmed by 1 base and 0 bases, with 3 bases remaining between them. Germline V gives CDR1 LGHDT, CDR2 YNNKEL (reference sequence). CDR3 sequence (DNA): TGTGCCAGCAGCCAAGGACCGAACACCGGGGAGCTGTTTTTT. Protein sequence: CASSQGPNTGELFF.

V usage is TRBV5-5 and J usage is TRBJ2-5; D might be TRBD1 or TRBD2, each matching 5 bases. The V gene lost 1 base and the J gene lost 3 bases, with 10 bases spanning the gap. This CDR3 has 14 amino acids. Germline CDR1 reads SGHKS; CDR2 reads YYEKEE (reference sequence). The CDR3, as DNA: TGTGCCAGCAGCTTGTCCGGGGCAGAAGAGACCCAGTACTTC. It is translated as CASSLSGAEETQYF.

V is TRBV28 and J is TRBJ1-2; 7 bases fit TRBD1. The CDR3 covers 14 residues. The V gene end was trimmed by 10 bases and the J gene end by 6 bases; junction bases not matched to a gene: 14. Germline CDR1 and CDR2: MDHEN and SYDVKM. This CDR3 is CAILEGQLGDGYTF. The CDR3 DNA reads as TGTGCCATCCTAGAGGGACAGTTGGGGGATGGCTACACCTTC.

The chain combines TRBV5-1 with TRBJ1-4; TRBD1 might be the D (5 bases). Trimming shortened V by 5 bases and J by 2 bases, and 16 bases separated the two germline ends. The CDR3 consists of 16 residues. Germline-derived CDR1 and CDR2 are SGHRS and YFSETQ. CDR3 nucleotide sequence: TGCGCCAGCAGACGGTCCTTGGGGGGGACTAATGAAAAACTGTTTTTT. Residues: CASRRSLGGTNEKLFF.

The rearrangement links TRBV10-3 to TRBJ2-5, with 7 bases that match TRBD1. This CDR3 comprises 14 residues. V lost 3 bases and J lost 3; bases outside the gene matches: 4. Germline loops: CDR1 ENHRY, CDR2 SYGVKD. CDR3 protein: CAISDGRGKETQYF. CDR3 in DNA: TGTGCCATCAGTGACGGCAGGGGGAAAGAGACCCAGTACTTC.

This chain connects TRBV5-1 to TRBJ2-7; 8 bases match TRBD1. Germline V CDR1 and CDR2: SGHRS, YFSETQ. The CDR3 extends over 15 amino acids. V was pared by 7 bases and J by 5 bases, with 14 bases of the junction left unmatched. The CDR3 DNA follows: TGCGCCAGCTCTTTACAGGACAGGGTGAGGGACGAGCAGTACTTC. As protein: CASSLQDRVRDEQYF.

CDR3 nucleotide sequence: TGTGCCAGCAGTGAAAAACAGAACACTGAAGCTTTCTTT. Translated: CASSEKQNTEAFF. This chain uses TRBV6-1 with TRBJ1-1; D unclear. The length of the CDR3 is 13 residues. Trimming pared 2 bases from V and 1 base from J, leaving 5 bases between. Germline CDR1 is MNHNS and CDR2 is SASEGT.